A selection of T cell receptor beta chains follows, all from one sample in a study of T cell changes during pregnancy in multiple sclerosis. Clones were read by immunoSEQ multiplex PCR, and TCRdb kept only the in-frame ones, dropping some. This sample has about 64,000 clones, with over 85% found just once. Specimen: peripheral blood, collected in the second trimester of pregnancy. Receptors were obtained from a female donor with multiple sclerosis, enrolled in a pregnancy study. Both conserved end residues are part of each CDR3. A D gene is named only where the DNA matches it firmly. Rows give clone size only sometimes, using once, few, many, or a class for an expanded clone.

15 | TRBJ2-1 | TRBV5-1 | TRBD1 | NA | CASSLVGQGGNEQFF | TGCGCCAGCAGCTTGGTGGGACAGGGGGGAAATGAGCAGTTCTTC
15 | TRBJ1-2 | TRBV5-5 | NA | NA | CASSLDLWGVYGYTF | TGTGCCAGCAGCTTGGATTTGTGGGGAGTCTATGGCTACACCTTC
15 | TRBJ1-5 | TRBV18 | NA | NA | CASSPVGGSNQPQHF | TGTGCCAGCTCACCAGTGGGGGGTTCCAATCAGCCCCAGCATTTT
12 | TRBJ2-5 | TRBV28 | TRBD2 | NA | CASSGGGGTQYF | TGTGCCAGCAGTGGCGGGGGGGGGACCCAGTACTTC
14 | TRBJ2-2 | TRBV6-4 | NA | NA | CASRERPGTGELFF | TGTGCCAGCAGAGAACGCCCAGGGACCGGGGAGCTGTTTTTT
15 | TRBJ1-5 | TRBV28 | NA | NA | CASSFYPFLNQPQHF | TGTGCCAGCAGTTTCTATCCCTTCCTCAATCAGCCCCAGCATTTT
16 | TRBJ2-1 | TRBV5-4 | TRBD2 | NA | CASSNPPSGTTNEQFF | TGTGCCAGCAGCAACCCGCCTAGCGGGACAACCAATGAGCAGTTCTTC
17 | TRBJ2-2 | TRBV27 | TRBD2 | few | CASSSYLRQRGTGELFF | TGTGCCAGCAGTTCATATCTCCGACAGCGGGGTACCGGGGAGCTGTTTTTT
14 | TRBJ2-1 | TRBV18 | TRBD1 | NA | CASSPGQKYNEQFF | TGTGCCAGCTCCCCGGGACAGAAGTACAATGAGCAGTTCTTC
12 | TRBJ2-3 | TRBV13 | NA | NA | CASSLGPGPQYF | TGTGCCAGCAGCTTAGGACCGGGTCCGCAGTATTTT
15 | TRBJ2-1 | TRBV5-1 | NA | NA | CASSLARRSYNEQFF | TGCGCCAGCAGCTTGGCACGGAGGTCCTACAATGAGCAGTTCTTC
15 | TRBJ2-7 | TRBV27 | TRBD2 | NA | CASSFQSGRAYEQYF | TGTGCCAGCAGTTTCCAAAGCGGGAGGGCCTACGAGCAGTACTTC
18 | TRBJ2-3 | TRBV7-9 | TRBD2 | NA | CASSDPTKLAGVVDTQYF | TGTGCCAGCAGTGATCCGACAAAACTAGCGGGAGTAGTAGATACGCAGTATTTT
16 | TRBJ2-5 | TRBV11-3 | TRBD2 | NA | CASSLGLAGSQETQYF | TGTGCCAGCAGCTTAGGGCTAGCGGGAAGTCAAGAGACCCAGTACTTC
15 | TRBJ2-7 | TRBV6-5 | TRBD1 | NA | CASSSLDREPYEQYF | TGTGCCAGCAGTTCCCTCGACAGGGAACCCTACGAGCAGTACTTC
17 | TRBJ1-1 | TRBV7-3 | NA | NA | CASSSRFECCRNTEAFF | TGTGCCAGCAGCTCACGGTTCGAGTGCTGTAGGAACACTGAAGCTTTCTTT
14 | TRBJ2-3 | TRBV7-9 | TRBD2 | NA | CASSPSGGGNTQYF | TGTGCCAGCAGCCCAAGCGGCGGGGGAAATACGCAGTATTTT
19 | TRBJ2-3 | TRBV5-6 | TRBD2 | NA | CASSLGGGVGLTNRDTQYF | TGTGCCAGCAGCTTGGGGGGGGGTGTCGGCCTCACGAACAGGGATACGCAGTATTTT
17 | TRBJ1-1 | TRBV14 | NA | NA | CASSVITVGGENTEAFF | TGTGCCAGCAGCGTCATCACGGTGGGAGGGGAGAACACTGAAGCTTTCTTT
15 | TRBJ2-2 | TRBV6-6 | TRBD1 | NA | CASIRTGADTGELFF | TGTGCCAGCATCAGGACAGGGGCGGACACCGGGGAGCTGTTTTTT
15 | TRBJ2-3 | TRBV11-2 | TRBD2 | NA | CASSSRLAVQDTQYF | TGTGCCAGCAGCTCCCGACTAGCGGTCCAGGATACGCAGTATTTT
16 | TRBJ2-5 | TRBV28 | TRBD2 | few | CASSSQAAGARETQYF | TGTGCCAGCAGTTCCCAGGCAGCGGGAGCACGAGAGACCCAGTACTTC
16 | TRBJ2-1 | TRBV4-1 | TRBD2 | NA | CASSQVAGGLNNEQFF | TGCGCCAGCAGCCAAGTAGCGGGAGGGCTGAACAATGAGCAGTTCTTC
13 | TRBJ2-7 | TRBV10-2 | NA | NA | CASSRVPNYEQYF | TGCGCCAGCAGCCGGGTCCCTAATTACGAGCAGTACTTC
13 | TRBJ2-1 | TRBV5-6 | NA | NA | CASTRDLYNEQFF | TGTGCCAGCACCCGGGACTTATACAATGAGCAGTTCTTC
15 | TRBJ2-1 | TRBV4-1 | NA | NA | CASSQGLPDYNEQFF | TGCGCCAGCAGCCAAGGATTGCCAGACTACAATGAGCAGTTCTTC
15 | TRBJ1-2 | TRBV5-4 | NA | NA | CASSLAGGGNYGYTF | TGTGCCAGCAGCTTGGCGGGCGGGGGGAATTATGGCTACACCTTC
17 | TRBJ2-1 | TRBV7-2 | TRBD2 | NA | CASSSYSTSGRMHEQFF | TGTGCCAGCAGCTCCTATTCGACTAGCGGGAGGATGCATGAGCAGTTCTTC
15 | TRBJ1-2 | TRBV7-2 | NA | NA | CASSLPDYWVGGYTF | TGTGCCAGCAGCTTACCCGACTACTGGGTGGGTGGCTACACCTTC
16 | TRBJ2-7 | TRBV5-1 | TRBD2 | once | CASTDPRLAGVGEQYF | TGCGCCAGCACTGATCCCCGACTAGCGGGAGTTGGCGAGCAGTACTTC
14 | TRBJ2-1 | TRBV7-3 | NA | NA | CASSLDLTDNEQFF | TGTGCCAGCAGCTTAGACTTGACCGACAATGAGCAGTTCTTC
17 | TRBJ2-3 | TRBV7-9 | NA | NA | CASSTPRGSPSTDTQYF | TGTGCCAGCAGCACCCCCCGGGGGTCGCCTAGCACAGATACGCAGTATTTT
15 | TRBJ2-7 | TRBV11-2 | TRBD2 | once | CASSTHTTSGYEQYF | TGTGCCAGCAGCACCCACACGACTAGCGGCTACGAGCAGTACTTC
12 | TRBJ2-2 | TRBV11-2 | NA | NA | CASSHGRGELFF | TGTGCCAGCAGCCATGGGCGCGGGGAGCTGTTTTTT
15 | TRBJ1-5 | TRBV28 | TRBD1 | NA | CASSTRTGWAQPQHF | TGTGCCAGCAGTACCCGGACAGGGTGGGCTCAGCCCCAGCATTTT
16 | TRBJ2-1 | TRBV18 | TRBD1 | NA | CASSPRGQGVHDEQFF | TGTGCCAGCTCACCAAGGGGACAGGGGGTACACGATGAGCAGTTCTTC
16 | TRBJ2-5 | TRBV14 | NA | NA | CASSQIGQGWTETQYF | TGTGCCAGCAGCCAAATCGGGCAGGGGTGGACAGAGACCCAGTACTTC
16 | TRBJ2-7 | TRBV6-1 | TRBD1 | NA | CASSEYRDRDPYEQYF | TGTGCCAGCAGTGAATACCGGGACAGGGATCCCTACGAGCAGTACTTC
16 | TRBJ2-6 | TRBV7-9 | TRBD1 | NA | CASSYRGLSGANVLTF | TGTGCCAGCAGCTACAGGGGGCTGAGTGGGGCCAACGTCCTGACTTTC
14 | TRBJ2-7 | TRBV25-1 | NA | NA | CASSEWQGKDEQYF | TGTGCCAGCAGTGAGTGGCAGGGGAAGGACGAGCAGTACTTC
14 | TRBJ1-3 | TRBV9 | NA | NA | CASSVGGLENTIYF | TGTGCCAGCAGCGTAGGGGGACTGGAAAACACCATATATTTT
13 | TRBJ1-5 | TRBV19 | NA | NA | CASSLYGGQPQHF | TGTGCCAGTAGCCTTTACGGCGGGCAGCCCCAGCATTTT
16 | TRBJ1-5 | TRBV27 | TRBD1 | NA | CASSPRQGRSNQPQHF | TGTGCCAGCAGCCCAAGACAGGGGAGAAGCAATCAGCCCCAGCATTTT
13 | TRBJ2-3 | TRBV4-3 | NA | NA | CASSPRITDTQYF | TGCGCCAGCAGCCCGAGAATCACAGATACGCAGTATTTT
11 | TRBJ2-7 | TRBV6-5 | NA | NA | CASTGVDEQYF | TGTGCCAGCACCGGGGTCGACGAGCAGTACTTC
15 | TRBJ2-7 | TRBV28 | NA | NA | CASSFFVTPSYEQYF | TGTGCCAGCAGTTTTTTCGTCACACCATCCTACGAGCAGTACTTC